A selection of T cell receptor beta chains follows, all from one sample in a study of cytomegalovirus exposure and HLA in healthy donors. Clones were read by immunoSEQ multiplex PCR, and TCRdb kept only the in-frame ones, dropping some. This sample has 150,000 or so clones, with more than 65% found just once. The sample comprised PBMCs. Every receptor here comes from a man in his fifties or sixties in good health and CMV-seropositive. Both conserved end residues are part of each CDR3. D genes are given only for firm matches. Clone sizes are given selectively: once, few, many, or a class where the clone is expanded.

abundance	d_gene	v_gene	j_gene	CDR3aa	CDR3nt
NA	NA	TRBV19	TRBJ1-4	CASSRTRNEKLFF	TGTGCCAGTAGTCGGACAAGAAATGAAAAACTGTTTTTT
few	TRBD1	TRBV29-1	TRBJ2-4	CSVQGAGDIQYF	TGCAGCGTACAGGGGGCAGGAGACATTCAGTACTTC
few	TRBD1	TRBV30	TRBJ1-1	CAWSVTGTNTEAFF	TGTGCCTGGAGTGTGACAGGGACCAACACTGAAGCTTTCTTT
NA	TRBD2	TRBV7-9	TRBJ2-2	CASSLASGSGGELFF	TGTGCCAGCAGCTTAGCTAGCGGGAGCGGTGGGGAGCTGTTTTTT
NA	NA	TRBV30	TRBJ1-5	CAWGHGGIQPQHF	TGTGCCTGGGGACATGGGGGGATTCAGCCCCAGCATTTT
NA	TRBD1	TRBV5-1	TRBJ2-5	CASSRIQGAGETQYF	TGCGCCAGCAGCCGTATTCAGGGGGCGGGGGAGACCCAGTACTTC
NA	TRBD2	TRBV5-4	TRBJ2-7	CASSISGHSYEQYF	TGTGCCAGCAGCATTAGCGGGCACTCCTACGAGCAGTACTTC
NA	TRBD2	TRBV19	TRBJ2-1	CASSEAGPLSYNEQFF	TGTGCCAGTAGTGAAGCGGGACCACTCTCCTACAATGAGCAGTTCTTC
NA	NA	TRBV28	TRBJ1-4	CASLKGTNEKLFF	TGTGCCAGCCTAAAGGGGACTAATGAAAAACTGTTTTTT
NA	NA	TRBV18	TRBJ1-5	CASSKVNSPNQPQHF	TGTGCCAGCTCAAAGGTCAACAGCCCCAATCAGCCCCAGCATTTT
NA	NA	TRBV6-4	TRBJ2-1	CASSDDYRPNNEQFF	TGTGCCAGCAGTGACGACTATCGGCCCAACAATGAGCAGTTCTTC
NA	NA	TRBV21-1	TRBJ1-2	CAILLGGYPYTF	TGTGCCATTCTTCTGGGGGGGTATCCCTACACCTTC
NA	NA	TRBV6-5	TRBJ2-1	CASRLGRFAEQFF	TGTGCCAGCAGACTAGGACGGTTTGCGGAGCAGTTCTTC
NA	NA	TRBV6-6	TRBJ2-1	CASSFLRDNEQFF	TGTGCCAGCAGTTTTTTACGGGACAATGAGCAGTTCTTC
NA	NA	TRBV5-1	TRBJ2-2	CASSLGSGENTGELFF	TGCGCCAGCAGCTTGGGGTCGGGGGAGAACACCGGGGAGCTGTTTTTT
NA	NA	TRBV6-5	TRBJ2-3	CASSYTGTLSDTQYF	TGTGCCAGCAGTTATACCGGGACATTATCAGATACGCAGTATTTT
NA	NA	TRBV6-1	TRBJ2-2	CASMNSLNTGELFF	TGTGCCAGCATGAACAGCTTAAACACCGGGGAGCTGTTTTTT
NA	TRBD2	TRBV29-1	TRBJ2-1	CSVNPRAGAYNEQFF	TGCAGCGTTAACCCCCGAGCGGGGGCATACAATGAGCAGTTCTTC
NA	TRBD1	TRBV6-6	TRBJ1-5	CASNERDSSNQPQHF	TGTGCCAGCAACGAACGGGACAGTAGCAATCAGCCCCAGCATTTT
once	TRBD2	TRBV7-9	TRBJ2-3	CASSPASGRYPTQYF	TGTGCCAGCAGCCCCGCTAGCGGGCGCTACCCTACGCAGTATTTT
NA	TRBD2	TRBV27	TRBJ2-4	CASTHSGAKNIQYF	TGTGCCAGCACCCATAGCGGGGCCAAAAACATTCAGTACTTC
NA	NA	TRBV5-1	TRBJ1-2	CASSLVVGGYGYPF	TGCGCCAGCAGCTTGGTTGTGGGAGGCTATGGCTACCCCTTC
NA	NA	TRBV30	TRBJ2-3	CAWSVNSDTQYF	TGTGCCTGGAGTGTGAACTCAGATACGCAGTATTTT
few	TRBD2	TRBV11-2	TRBJ2-7	CASSLGGGSYEQYF	TGTGCCAGCAGCTTAGGGGGGGGCTCCTACGAGCAGTACTTC
NA	NA	TRBV27	TRBJ2-7	CASSLLEEETSYEQYF	TGTGCCAGCAGTTTATTGGAAGAGGAGACGTCCTACGAGCAGTACTTC
NA	NA	TRBV4-3	TRBJ1-5	CASSQRRGEVQPQHF	TGCGCCAGCAGCCAGCGAAGGGGTGAAGTTCAGCCCCAGCATTTT
NA	NA	TRBV28	TRBJ2-7	CASSLVTGEQYF	TGTGCCAGCAGTTTGGTAACGGGCGAGCAGTACTTC
NA	TRBD1	TRBV19	TRBJ2-1	CASSEQGWNEQFF	TGTGCCAGTAGTGAACAGGGGTGGAATGAGCAGTTCTTC
NA	TRBD1	TRBV28	TRBJ1-1	CVSSSGTGSEAFF	TGTGTCAGCAGTTCCGGGACAGGGTCTGAAGCTTTCTTT
NA	NA	TRBV18	TRBJ1-2	CASSPLPTGASGYTF	TGTGCCAGCTCACCACTTCCGACAGGCGCCTCTGGCTACACCTTC
NA	NA	TRBV7-2	TRBJ2-6	CASSSGTSGANVLTF	TGTGCCAGCAGCTCAGGGACATCTGGGGCCAACGTCCTGACTTTC
NA	NA	TRBV9	TRBJ2-5	CASSLGAGVAGVQETQYF	TGTGCCAGCAGCCTGGGGGCGGGGGTAGCGGGTGTACAAGAGACCCAGTACTTC
few	TRBD1	TRBV29-1	TRBJ1-2	CSVLEHRGGGYGYTF	TGCAGCGTTCTGGAACACAGGGGCGGTGGCTATGGCTACACCTTC
NA	TRBD2	TRBV19	TRBJ2-3	CASSMLAGGGGDTQYF	TGTGCCAGTAGTATGTTAGCGGGAGGAGGGGGAGATACGCAGTATTTT
NA	NA	TRBV29-1	TRBJ2-5	CSATTTGETQYF	TGCAGCGCAACGACTACGGGAGAGACCCAGTACTTC
few	TRBD1	TRBV5-1	TRBJ1-2	CASSPDREADGYTF	TGCGCCAGCAGCCCTGACAGGGAAGCGGATGGCTACACCTTC
NA	TRBD1	TRBV27	TRBJ1-1	CASRPTGPNTEAFF	TGTGCCAGCAGACCGACAGGGCCGAACACTGAAGCTTTCTTT
few	TRBD1	TRBV10-2	TRBJ1-2	CASSSQTGSNGYTF	TGCGCCAGCAGTAGTCAGACAGGGAGTAATGGCTACACCTTC
NA	TRBD2	TRBV27	TRBJ2-1	CASRISGRFHEQFF	TGTGCCAGCAGGATTAGCGGGAGGTTCCATGAGCAGTTCTTC
NA	NA	TRBV11-1	TRBJ2-7	CASSPRVRYEQYF	TGTGCCAGCAGCCCCCGGGTGCGCTACGAGCAGTACTTC
NA	NA	TRBV5-6	TRBJ2-1	CASSSWGLGWNEQFF	TGTGCCAGCAGCTCGTGGGGACTTGGTTGGAATGAGCAGTTCTTC
NA	NA	TRBV27	TRBJ2-3	CASSLLRLTDTQYF	TGTGCCAGCAGTCTACTCAGACTCACAGATACGCAGTATTTT
NA	NA	TRBV30	TRBJ2-2	CAWSVLNTGELFF	TGTGCCTGGAGTGTTCTGAACACCGGGGAGCTGTTTTTT
NA	NA	TRBV27	TRBJ1-5	CASSLAGRPNQPQHF	TGTGCCAGCAGTTTAGCGGGCAGGCCTAATCAGCCCCAGCATTTT
NA	NA	TRBV21-1	TRBJ2-3	CASSKESSTVTDTQYF	TGTGCCAGCAGCAAAGAATCTAGCACGGTCACAGATACGCAGTATTTT
NA	TRBD2	TRBV5-4	TRBJ2-3	CASSLSGVSTDTQYF	TGTGCCAGCAGCTTGAGCGGGGTTAGCACAGATACGCAGTATTTT
once	TRBD2	TRBV27	TRBJ2-7	CASRSILAGFGYEQYF	TGTGCCAGCAGATCTATACTAGCGGGATTCGGCTACGAGCAGTACTTC
few	NA	TRBV21-1	TRBJ1-1	CASSKAAVGREAFF	TGTGCCAGCAGCAAAGCAGCGGTGGGCAGGGAAGCTTTCTTT
once	NA	TRBV28	TRBJ2-7	CASRTGGYEQYF	TGTGCCAGCAGGACAGGAGGCTACGAGCAGTACTTC
NA	NA	TRBV18	TRBJ2-7	CASSVDTGYEQYF	TGTGCCAGCTCCGTCGACACAGGCTACGAGCAGTACTTC
once	NA	TRBV9	TRBJ2-1	CASSVGGGDEQFF	TGTGCCAGCAGCGTTGGGGGAGGAGATGAGCAGTTCTTC
NA	NA	TRBV5-1	TRBJ2-1	CASSLEGGRVNEQFF	TGCGCCAGCAGCTTGGAGGGGGGGCGGGTCAATGAGCAGTTCTTC
NA	NA	TRBV6-5	TRBJ2-6	CASSYSQRSGANVLTF	TGTGCCAGCAGTTACTCGCAGCGCTCTGGGGCCAACGTCCTGACTTTC
NA	NA	TRBV15	TRBJ2-7	CATSRDRVPYEQYF	TGTGCCACCAGCAGAGATAGAGTCCCCTACGAGCAGTACTTC
NA	NA	TRBV19	TRBJ1-5	CASSISGRGANQPQHF	TGTGCCAGTAGTATATCCGGGCGGGGGGCCAATCAGCCCCAGCATTTT
NA	TRBD1	TRBV5-1	TRBJ2-7	CASSLDRGIIVYEQYF	TGCGCCAGCAGCTTGGACAGGGGTATAATAGTCTACGAGCAGTACTTC
NA	NA	TRBV19	TRBJ1-1	CASKRGVGTEAFF	TGTGCCAGTAAAAGGGGTGTGGGAACTGAAGCTTTCTTT
NA	NA	TRBV5-1	TRBJ2-3	CASSRTRGADTQYF	TGCGCCAGCAGCCGGACTAGGGGGGCAGATACGCAGTATTTT
NA	TRBD1	TRBV5-4	TRBJ2-7	CASSYRQGSYEQYF	TGTGCCAGCAGCTACCGACAGGGCTCCTACGAGCAGTACTTC
NA	NA	TRBV7-9	TRBJ2-3	CASSPTGKGNTDTQYF	TGTGCCAGCAGCCCCACAGGGAAAGGGAACACAGATACGCAGTATTTT